The 25 T cell receptor beta chains listed next were all sequenced from one sample in a study of cytomegalovirus exposure and HLA in healthy donors. 13 Jbeta primers and 60 Vbeta primers were used for the PCR. The table came from immunoSEQ multiplex PCR; TCRdb's copy has only in-frame clones and leaves some out. This sample carries about 130,000 clones, over 75% of them seen once, and the ten largest clones take less than 5%. The specimen was PBMCs. The receptors come from a man younger than 45 in good health.

V and J are TRBV18 and TRBJ2-1, with 7 positions matching TRBD2. The CDR3 length is 15 residues. Germline V gives CDR1 KGHSH, CDR2 LQKENI. J gave up 7 bases and V 3 bases, and 9 bases lay outside the gene matches. CDR3 protein: CASSPRVAGFNEQFF. The DNA of the CDR3 is TGTGCCAGCTCACCCAGGGTAGCGGGTTTTAATGAGCAGTTCTTC.

The chain has TRBV2 and TRBJ1-2; unclear D gene. The V gene lost 2 bases and the J gene lost 3 bases, with 13 bases spanning the gap. From germline, CDR1 is SNHLY and CDR2 FYNNEI. This CDR3 contains 15 residues. CDR3 in DNA: TGTGCCAGCAGTGAACTCGAGGACTTTGACTATGGCTACACCTTC. This codes for CASSELEDFDYGYTF.

The V and J genes are TRBV6-5 and TRBJ2-1; D may be TRBD2 (5 bases). Germline V gene data show CDR1 as MNHEY and CDR2 as SVGAGI. Trimming cost V 5 bases and J 14 bases, with 16 bases left between them. The CDR3 sequence is 12 residues long. The CDR3 here is CASSEAARAKFF. The CDR3 coding sequence is TGTGCCAGCAGTGAAGCGGCGCGGGCCAAGTTCTTC.

The V call is TRBV19, the J call TRBJ1-5; D may be TRBD1 (6 bases). The CDR3 spans 15 residues. V gave up 8 bases and J gave up 5 bases, with 19 bases separating them. CDR1 and CDR2 (germline): LNHDA, SQIVND (reference sequence). The DNA for the CDR3 is TGTGCCAGTCCAGGACAGCGGGAATGGGATCAGCCCCAGCATTTT. Translation: CASPGQREWDQPQHF.

The rearrangement joins TRBV6-5 to TRBJ2-2; 7 bases match TRBD1. The CDR3 totals 14 residues. Losses at the gene ends were 1 base for V and 5 bases for J; bases not matched to a gene: 1. The germline CDR1 and CDR2 sequences are MNHEY and SVGAGI. The CDR3 sequence: CASSYYRGTGELFF. The CDR3, as DNA: TGTGCCAGCAGTTACTACAGGGGAACCGGGGAGCTGTTTTTT.

This clone appeared a few times. J is TRBJ1-2 and V is TRBV6-6; maybe TRBD1 (6 bases). The CDR3 has 14 residues. The V gene's germline CDR1 is MNHNY and CDR2 SVGAGI (reference sequence). Trimming removed 7 bases at V and 8 bases at J, with 20 bases between. CDR3 nucleotide sequence: TGTGCCAGCATTAAAGGGACACCAGACTTCGGCTACACCTTC. This codes for CASIKGTPDFGYTF.

This rearrangement joins TRBV29-1 to TRBJ2-6; TRBD1 matches 9 bases. V dropped 6 bases and J dropped 0; count of bases not matched to a gene: 3. CDR3 length: 15 residues. Germline values: CDR1 SQVTM, CDR2 ANQGSEA. CDR3 bases: TGCAGCGTCACAGGGGGCGGCTCTGGGGCCAACGTCCTGACTTTC. This translates into CSVTGGGSGANVLTF.

The chain employs TRBV13 and TRBJ2-2, with 10 bases aligning to TRBD2. Germline values: CDR1 PRHDT, CDR2 FYEKMQ (reference sequence). This CDR3 comprises 20 residues. V shed 6 bases, J shed 4 bases, and the junction held 20 bases outside the gene matches. As DNA, the CDR3 is TGTGCCAGCAGTCGCAAGGGAACTAGCGGGAACCTCGCGGGCACCGGGGAGCTGTTTTTT. Protein: CASSRKGTSGNLAGTGELFF.

This chain connects TRBV7-9 to TRBJ2-7; D is possibly TRBD2 (6 bases). From germline, CDR1 is SEHNR and CDR2 FQNEAQ (reference sequence). Trimming left V 5 bases short and J 3 bases short, with 8 bases between. The CDR3 covers 12 residues. For the CDR3, the DNA is TGTGCCAGCAGCCCCGGGAGCTACGAGCAGTACTTC. Its protein product is CASSPGSYEQYF. Full variable domain (missing parts from reference TRBV7-9 and TRBJ2-7): DTGVSQNPRHKITKRGQNVTFRCDPISEHNRLYWYRQTLGQGPEFLTYFQNEAQLEKSRLLSDRFSAERPKGSFSTLEIQRTEQGDSAMYLCASSPGSYEQYFGPGTRLTVT.

The CDR3, as DNA: TGTGCCAGCACCCACCCCGGGACTAGAGGCTTCTACGAGCAGTACTTC. It yields the protein CASTHPGTRGFYEQYF. The rearrangement links TRBV21-1 to TRBJ2-7; the table's D call TRBD2 went unverified against the DNA. TRBV21-1 is an annotated pseudogene. This CDR3 is built from 16 residues.

In its sample, this clone was seen once. V gene TRBV7-9 combines with J gene TRBJ1-1, with 7 bases identical to TRBD1. J was trimmed by 4 bases and V by 7 bases; bases with no gene match: 9. The CDR3 runs 14 residues. CDR1 and CDR2 from the germline V gene are SEHNR and FQNEAQ (reference sequence). As DNA, the CDR3 is TGTGCCAGCACCCCTCAGGGGGTACCCACTGAAGCTTTCTTT. Residues: CASTPQGVPTEAFF.

This chain connects TRBV5-6 to TRBJ2-7, with D possibly matching TRBD2 (6 bases). This CDR3 has 17 amino acids. With 2 bases removed from V and 0 bases from J, the gap between germline ends came to 18 bases. Germline CDR1 and CDR2: SGHDT and YYEEEE. The CDR3 DNA reads TGTGCCAGCAGCTTCGGGACTCTACAATTCACCTCCTACGAGCAGTACTTC. This encodes CASSFGTLQFTSYEQYF.

This rearrangement joins TRBV6-1 to TRBJ1-2, with a weak D call TRBD1 (5 bases). The ends were cut back, 7 bases at V and 8 bases at J, with 11 bases in the middle. CDR3 length: 11 residues. Germline CDR1 MNHNS, CDR2 SASEGT. CDR3 region: CASTGLGGYTF. The CDR3 DNA is TGTGCCAGCACAGGGCTGGGAGGCTACACCTTC.

This rearrangement joins TRBV7-9 to TRBJ2-1; the match to TRBD2 covers 10 bases. Germline V gene sequence: CDR1 SEHNR, CDR2 FQNEAQ (reference sequence). The CDR3 is 14 amino acids. Losses at the gene ends were 3 bases for V and 9 bases for J; bases not matched to a gene: 5. Here the CDR3 DNA reads TGTGCCAGCAGCTTCATTAGCGGGAGGTTTGAGCAGTTCTTC. Translation gives CASSFISGRFEQFF.

CDR3 nucleotides: TGTGCCAGCAGCTGGGGCGGTTCCTACAATGAGCAGTTCTTC. Residues: CASSWGGSYNEQFF. The rearrangement joins TRBV2 to TRBJ2-1; D might be TRBD1 (5 bases). V dropped 6 bases and J dropped 1 base, with 10 bases sitting between them. The length of the CDR3 is 14 residues. Germline values: CDR1 SNHLY, CDR2 FYNNEI.

A word on this clone: The same CDR3 can be traced to other DNA sequences in this sample. The rearrangement joins TRBV18 to TRBJ1-4, with a possible D match to TRBD1 (6 bases). This CDR3 contains 15 residues. The V gene's germline CDR1 is KGHSH and CDR2 LQKENI. The V end lost 6 bases, the J end lost 0 bases, and 11 bases lay between the germline ends. CDR3 amino acids: CASSPRTATNEKLFF. The CDR3 nucleotides read TGTGCCAGCTCGCCTCGGACAGCAACTAATGAAAAACTGTTTTTT.

This clone was picked up a small number of times. J is TRBJ2-5 and V is TRBV11-2; the D gene is possibly TRBD1 (5 bases). This CDR3 spans 15 amino acids. V gave up 0 bases and J gave up 5 bases, with 13 bases separating them. Germline CDR1 reads SGHAT; CDR2 reads FQNNGV. The CDR3 bases are TGTGCCAGCAGCTTAGATAGGACAAGCCAGGAGACCCAGTACTTC. The encoded protein is CASSLDRTSQETQYF.

The chain joins TRBV18 to TRBJ2-3; the match to TRBD2 covers 9 bases. This CDR3 has 18 amino acids. Trimming removed 1 base from V and 0 bases from J; junction bases left unmatched: 8. The germline V gene encodes CDR1 KGHSH and CDR2 LQKENI. CDR3 loop: CASSPRDSGGLSTDTQYF. In DNA, the CDR3 is TGTGCCAGCTCACCACGTGATAGCGGGGGTCTAAGCACAGATACGCAGTATTTT.

This clone was seen a single time. At one boundary the junction diverges from the germline segment, which might be a read error. The chain carries TRBV28 and TRBJ1-2; TRBD1 matches at 8 bases. The CDR3 is 13 amino acids. The germline V gene has CDR1 MDHEN and CDR2 SYDVKM. CDR3 nucleotide sequence: TGTGCCAGCAGCGGGGACAGGACTGGATCGGACTACTTC. It specifies CASSGDRTGSDYF.

The chain employs TRBV4-1 and TRBJ2-5; 9 bases map to TRBD2. This CDR3 is built from 14 residues. CDR1 is MGHRA and CDR2 is YSYEKL in the germline V gene. After removal of 4 bases from V and 3 bases from J, the junction contained 3 bases not matched to a gene. The CDR3 DNA sequence: TGCGCCAGCAGCCCCAGACTAGCGGAAGAGACCCAGTACTTC. It codes for CASSPRLAEETQYF.

V is TRBV28 and J is TRBJ2-1, with 14 bases matching TRBD2. Germline loops: CDR1 MDHEN, CDR2 SYDVKM. Germline trimming cut 7 bases from V and 9 bases from J; bases unmatched to any gene: 11. The CDR3 consists of 16 residues. The CDR3 region has the DNA TGTGCCAGCAATACCCCGGGACTAGCGGGAGTTGGTGAGCAGTTCTTC. Its protein is CASNTPGLAGVGEQFF.

The chain couples TRBV5-6 to TRBJ2-1, with 9 bases matching TRBD2. Germline CDR1 reads SGHDT; CDR2 reads YYEEEE. V lost 4 bases to trimming and J lost 3 bases; unmatched junction nucleotides: 5. This CDR3 spans 15 amino acids. This chain's CDR3 is CASSTGLALYNEQFF. The CDR3 DNA reads TGTGCCAGCAGCACCGGACTAGCGCTCTACAATGAGCAGTTCTTC.

In DNA form, the CDR3 reads TGTGCCAGCAGCTCAGGGACAGGGGGTTTGCTGGTCGAGCAGTACTTC. This encodes CASSSGTGGLLVEQYF. The chain employs TRBV7-9 and TRBJ2-7; 11 positions agree with TRBD1. In germline, CDR1 is SEHNR, CDR2 FQNEAQ (reference sequence). V gave up 4 bases and J gave up 6 bases; unmatched junction bases: 11. This CDR3 has 16 residues.

CDR3 protein: CASSPQRGGVNTEAFF. In DNA, the CDR3 is TGTGCCAGCAGCCCCCAGCGGGGTGGGGTGAACACTGAAGCTTTCTTT. The chain has TRBV11-3 and TRBJ1-1; D gene uncertain. The length of the CDR3 is 16 residues. From germline, CDR1 is SGHNT and CDR2 YENEEA. Deletions cut 5 bases from V and 0 bases from J, with 16 bases between.

The V and J genes are TRBV29-1 and TRBJ2-3; tentative D call: TRBD2 (7 bases). The CDR3 has 13 amino acids. Per the germline V gene, CDR1 is SQVTM and CDR2 is ANQGSEA. V gave up 6 bases and J gave up 2 bases, with 12 bases separating them. CDR3 in amino acids: CSVVGGATDTQYF. In nucleotides, the CDR3 is TGCAGCGTCGTGGGGGGGGCCACAGATACGCAGTATTTT.